This T cell receptor beta chain derives from a study of shared clonotypes between healthy human individuals. A remark on this clone: Its cognate antigen is unknown.

The data were produced by immunoSEQ multiplex PCR, yet TCRdb's version contains in-frame clones alone and is incomplete. The sample lists fewer than 3 million clones; just under 95% were seen once. Study outcomes and limitations: Non-shared clonotypes displayed generation probabilities falling below those of clonotypes present in all four donors.

The source of this sequence is a man aged 18 to 35 in good health. Some clones in this sample may be carry-over from other donors' samples. Source material: naive CD4+ T cells from PBMCs. Documented subset: CD45RA+ positively selected.

Written as DNA, the CDR3 is TGTGCCAGCAGTCCTAGGATGGACAGCTACGAGCAGTACTTC. Translation gives CASSPRMDSYEQYF. The rearrangement joins TRBV6-5 to TRBJ2-7; D may be TRBD1 (6 bases). The CDR3 has 14 amino acids. V lost 5 bases, J lost 3 bases, and 14 bases lay in between. Per germline, CDR1 MNHEY and CDR2 SVGAGI.